This T cell receptor beta chain stems from a study of human T cells and chemical hapten exposure. TCRdb used MiXCR to reprocess the RACE reads, holding one entry per CDR3 protein. The sample consists of some 350,000 distinct CDR3 sequences, about 6.9% of them appearing once. Documented time point: patch test 2, 6 weeks after DPC sensitization. Treatment here: therapeutic diphenylcyclopropenone sensitization with weekly scalp DPC. Alopecia patients deemed DPC-suitable, aged 18 to 70, excluding pregnancy. The material sequenced was whole blood, taken in connection with sensitization to the hapten diphenylcyclopropenone (DPC). The clonotype comes from a woman in her late teens or twenties with alopecia areata. Some clones in this sample may be carry-over from other donors' samples.

The CDR3 reads CAISVGDGTEAFF. In nucleotides, the CDR3 is TGTGCCATCAGTGTGGGCGACGGCACTGAAGCTTTCTTT. This rearrangement joins TRBV10-3 to TRBJ1-1; no clear D. Germline assignment: CDR1 ENHRY and CDR2 SYGVKD. Trimming shortened V by 4 bases and J by 4 bases, and 10 bases separated the two germline ends. The CDR3 has 13 residues.